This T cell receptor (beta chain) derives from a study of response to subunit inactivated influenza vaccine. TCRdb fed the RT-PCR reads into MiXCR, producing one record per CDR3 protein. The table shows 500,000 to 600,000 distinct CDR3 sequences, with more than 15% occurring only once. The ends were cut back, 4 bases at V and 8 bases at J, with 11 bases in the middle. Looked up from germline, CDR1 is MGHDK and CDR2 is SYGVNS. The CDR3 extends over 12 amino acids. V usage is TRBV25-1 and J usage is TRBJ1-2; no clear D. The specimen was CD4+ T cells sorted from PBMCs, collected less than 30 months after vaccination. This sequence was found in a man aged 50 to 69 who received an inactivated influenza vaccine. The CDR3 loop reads CASSVEVGGYTF. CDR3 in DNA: TGTGCCAGCAGTGTAGAGGTTGGAGGCTACACCTTC.